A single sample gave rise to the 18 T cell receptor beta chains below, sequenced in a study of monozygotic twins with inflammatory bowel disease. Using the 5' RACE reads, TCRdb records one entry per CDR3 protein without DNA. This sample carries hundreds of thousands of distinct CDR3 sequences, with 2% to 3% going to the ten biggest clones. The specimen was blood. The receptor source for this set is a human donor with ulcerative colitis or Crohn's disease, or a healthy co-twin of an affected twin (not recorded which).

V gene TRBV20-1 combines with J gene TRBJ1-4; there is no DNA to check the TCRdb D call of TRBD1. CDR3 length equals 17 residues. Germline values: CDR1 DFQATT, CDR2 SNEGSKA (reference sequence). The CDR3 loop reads CSARYTRGRKNAEKLFF.

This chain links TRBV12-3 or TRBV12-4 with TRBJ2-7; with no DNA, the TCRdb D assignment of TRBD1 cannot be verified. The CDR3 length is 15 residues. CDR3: CASSQTTGSRGEQYF.

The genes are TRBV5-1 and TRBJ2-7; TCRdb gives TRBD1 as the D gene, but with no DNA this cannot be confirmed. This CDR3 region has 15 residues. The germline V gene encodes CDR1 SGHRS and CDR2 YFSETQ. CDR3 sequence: CASSLGGGNSYEQYF.

CDR3 sequence: CSARKGTSPFYEQYF. The chain combines TRBV20-1 with TRBJ2-7; there is no DNA to check the TCRdb D call of TRBD2. Germline V lookup: CDR1 DFQATT, CDR2 SNEGSKA (reference sequence). CDR3 length: 15 amino acids.

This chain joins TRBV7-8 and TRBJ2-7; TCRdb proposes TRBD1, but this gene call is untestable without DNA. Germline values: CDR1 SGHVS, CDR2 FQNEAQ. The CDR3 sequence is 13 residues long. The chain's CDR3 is CASSSGHPYEQYF.

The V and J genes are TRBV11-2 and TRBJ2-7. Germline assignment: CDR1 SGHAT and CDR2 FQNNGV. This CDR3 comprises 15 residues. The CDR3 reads CASSLDIQLRYEQYF.

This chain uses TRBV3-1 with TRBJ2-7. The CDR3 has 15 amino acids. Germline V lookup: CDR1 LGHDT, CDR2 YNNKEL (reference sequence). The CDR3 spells CASSQDRQGPYEQYF.

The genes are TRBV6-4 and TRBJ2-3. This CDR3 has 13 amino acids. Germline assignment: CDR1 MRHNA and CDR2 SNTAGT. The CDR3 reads CASSPGYTDTQYF.

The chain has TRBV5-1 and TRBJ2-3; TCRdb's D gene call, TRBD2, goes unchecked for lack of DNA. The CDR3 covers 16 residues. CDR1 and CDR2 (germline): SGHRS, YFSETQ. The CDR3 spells CASSLALAGGTDTQYF.

Here the CDR3 reads CASSLVTGPHGYTF. This chain connects TRBV11-2 to TRBJ1-2; no DNA is available, so the TRBD1 call from TCRdb remains unchecked. This CDR3 spans 14 amino acids. The germline CDR1 and CDR2 sequences are SGHAT and FQNNGV.

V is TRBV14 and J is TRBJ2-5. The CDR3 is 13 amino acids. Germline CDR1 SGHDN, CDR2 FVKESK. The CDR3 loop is CASSQDGTETQYF.

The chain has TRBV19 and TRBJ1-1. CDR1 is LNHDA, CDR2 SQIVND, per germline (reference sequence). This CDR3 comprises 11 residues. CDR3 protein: CASSKGVEAFF.

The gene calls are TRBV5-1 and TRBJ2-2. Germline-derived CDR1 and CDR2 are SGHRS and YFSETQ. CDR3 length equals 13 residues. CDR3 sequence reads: CASSLEWTGELFF.

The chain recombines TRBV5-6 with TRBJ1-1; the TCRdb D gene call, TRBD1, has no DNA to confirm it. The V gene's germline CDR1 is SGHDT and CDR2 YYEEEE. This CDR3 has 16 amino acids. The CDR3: CASSLRWGKGNTEAFF.

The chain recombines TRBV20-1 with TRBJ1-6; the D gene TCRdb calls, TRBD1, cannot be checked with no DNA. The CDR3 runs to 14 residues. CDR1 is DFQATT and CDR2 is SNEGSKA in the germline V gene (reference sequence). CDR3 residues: CSGKTGAWDSPLHF.

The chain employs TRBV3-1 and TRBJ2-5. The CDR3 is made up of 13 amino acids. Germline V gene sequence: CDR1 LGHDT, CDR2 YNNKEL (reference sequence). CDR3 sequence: CASSQGRSRAQYF.

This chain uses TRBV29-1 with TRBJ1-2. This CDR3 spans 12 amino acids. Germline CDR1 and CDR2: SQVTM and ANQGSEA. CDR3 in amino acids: CSVEGHYLGYTF.

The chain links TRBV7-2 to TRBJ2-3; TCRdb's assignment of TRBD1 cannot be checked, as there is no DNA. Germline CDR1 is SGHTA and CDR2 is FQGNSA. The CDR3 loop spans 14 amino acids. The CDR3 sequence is CASSLNSGADTQYF. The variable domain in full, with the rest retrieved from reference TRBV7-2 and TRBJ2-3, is GAGVSQSPSNKVTEKGKDVELRCDPISGHTALYWYRQSLGQGLEFLIYFQGNSAPDKSGLPSDRFSAERTGGSVSTLTIQRTQQEDSAVYLCASSLNSGADTQYFGPGTRLTVL.